Listed here are 12 T cell receptor beta chains from one sample, sequenced in a study of CD8 T cells in ankylosing spondylitis (TCRdb year 2017). The library was generated by 5' RACE. The sequencer was an Illumina HiSeq 2500. TCRdb reprocessed the public reads (quality trimming at Q25 with fastp, clone calling with MiXCR) and kept in-frame beta chains. For every CDR3 protein sequence, its rows merge into one entry that carries the most common genes and DNA. Within this sample are 40,000 to 50,000 distinct CDR3 sequences, with less than 3.5% of them counted one time only. About 4.5% of the sample is held by the ten biggest clonotypes. Input material: blood, either unsorted or a sorted T cell fraction (not recorded which). Source of these receptors: a male donor with ankylosing spondylitis or in good health (not recorded which).

This clonotype occurred many times. The chain links TRBV9 to TRBJ2-7; D remains unclear. Germline V gene lookup returns CDR1 SGDLS and CDR2 YYNGEE. The length of the CDR3 is 14 residues. V was clipped by 4 bases and J by 2 bases, with 13 bases between them. The CDR3, as DNA: TGTGCCAGCAGCCCCAGTCCGCTTCCCTACGAGCAGTACTTC. This sequence encodes CASSPSPLPYEQYF.

This clonotype has ten or more counts. The rearrangement uses TRBV9 and TRBJ2-7, with TRBD2 matching over 7 bases. CDR1 is SGDLS and CDR2 is YYNGEE in the germline V gene. CDR3 length: 14 residues. V lost 3 bases and J lost 3; bases outside the gene matches: 6. The CDR3 reads CASSGGLGHYEQYF. The CDR3 DNA sequence: TGTGCCAGCAGCGGCGGACTAGGCCACTACGAGCAGTACTTC.

This clonotype was observed at least ten times. The V gene is TRBV9, the J gene TRBJ1-4; D not resolved. This CDR3 is 12 amino acids long. V was trimmed by 1 base and J by 13 bases, leaving 11 bases between them. CDR1 is SGDLS and CDR2 is YYNGEE in the germline V gene. The DNA of the CDR3 is TGTGCCAGCAGCGTACAAGGAGGCGGACTGTTTTTT. Amino acids: CASSVQGGGLFF.

This clonotype came up many times. The rearrangement joins TRBV9 to TRBJ2-3; perhaps TRBD2 as D (5 bases). With 4 bases removed from V and 1 base from J, the gap between germline ends came to 16 bases. The germline V gene has CDR1 SGDLS and CDR2 YYNGEE. The CDR3 is 16 amino acids. In DNA form, the CDR3 reads TGTGCCAGCAGCCCGCCCTGGAGTAGCGGCACAGATACGCAGTATTTT. It is translated as CASSPPWSSGTDTQYF.

The table lists this clonotype with many counts. CDR3 region: CASRGTGDAGYTF. DNA for the CDR3: TGTGCCAGCAGGGGGACAGGGGATGCTGGCTACACCTTC. The J gene is TRBJ1-2, the V gene TRBV9; TRBD1 agrees at 10 bases. CDR1 and CDR2 (germline): SGDLS, YYNGEE. The CDR3 contains 13 residues. After removal of 5 bases from V and 7 bases from J, the junction contained 5 bases not matched to a gene.

Points on this clonotype: A read error may be the cause here, since a much bigger clone is one base away. The rearrangement joins TRBV9 to TRBJ2-3; TRBD2 aligns across 9 bases. Germline V gives CDR1 SGDLS, CDR2 YYNGEE. V shed 0 bases, J shed 4 bases, and the junction held 6 bases outside the gene matches. The CDR3 runs to 16 residues. In nucleotides, the CDR3 is TGTGCCAGCAGCGTAGGAGCGGGGGGCTCCTCAGATACGCAGTATTTT. As protein: CASSVGAGGSSDTQYF.

This clonotype was detected ten times or more. The V and J genes are TRBV9 and TRBJ1-2, with a weak D call TRBD1 (6 bases). Per the germline V gene, CDR1 is SGDLS and CDR2 is YYNGEE. V was trimmed by 3 bases and J by 4 bases, leaving 16 bases between them. This CDR3 comprises 15 residues. CDR3 DNA: TGTGCCAGCAGCGCAACCACAGGGTCTTCCTATGGCTACACCTTC. This gives the protein CASSATTGSSYGYTF.

This clonotype is judged medium-sized. The chain joins TRBV9 to TRBJ2-3; 7 bases match TRBD2. J was trimmed by 2 bases and V by 5 bases; bases with no gene match: 5. The CDR3 loop spans 14 amino acids. Germline CDR1 SGDLS, CDR2 YYNGEE. The CDR3 DNA sequence: TGTGCCAGCAGGTCAGCGGGATTCACAGATACGCAGTATTTT. It codes for CASRSAGFTDTQYF.

This clonotype was picked up many times. In nucleotides, the CDR3 is TGTGCCAGCAGCTTAGCAGTAGAGGGGGAGACCCAGTACTTC. This codes for CASSLAVEGETQYF. The V and J genes are TRBV9 and TRBJ2-5; D is perhaps TRBD1 or TRBD2 (5 bases each). V was cut by 4 bases and J by 5 bases, with 15 bases left in between. This CDR3 comprises 14 residues. Germline loops: CDR1 SGDLS, CDR2 YYNGEE.

This clonotype was found many times. The rearrangement uses TRBV9 and TRBJ2-7; 8 nucleotides match TRBD2. V lost 4 bases to trimming and J lost 2 bases; unmatched junction nucleotides: 8. Germline lookup yields CDR1 SGDLS and CDR2 YYNGEE. The CDR3 covers 15 residues. The CDR3 DNA sequence: TGTGCCAGCAGCCCGGGGGGGAGGGGAACCTACGAGCAGTACTTC. Amino acids: CASSPGGRGTYEQYF.

This clonotype came up many times. The chain is built from TRBV9 and TRBJ2-1; TRBD1 agrees at 9 bases. CDR1 and CDR2 (germline): SGDLS, YYNGEE. The CDR3 has 15 amino acids. Losses at the gene ends were 1 base for V and 8 bases for J; bases not matched to a gene: 7. Here the CDR3 DNA reads TGTGCCAGCAGCGTACAACAGGGGGCTCCCTATGAGCAGTTCTTC. Amino acid sequence: CASSVQQGAPYEQFF.

This clonotype was picked up many times. J is TRBJ2-1 and V is TRBV9; D could derive from TRBD1 or TRBD2 (6 bases each). The germline V gene has CDR1 SGDLS and CDR2 YYNGEE. This CDR3 is built from 14 residues. The V gene lost 0 bases and the J gene lost 9 bases, with 13 bases spanning the gap. The CDR3 is CASSVVGGQGEQFF. The CDR3 nucleotides are TGTGCCAGCAGCGTAGTTGGGGGGCAGGGTGAGCAGTTCTTC.